The entry below describes one T cell receptor beta chain. Its specificity is not known. This sample was included in a study of CD8 T cells in Susac syndrome. Study observations and caveats: In its TCR sequencing and HLA analysis, the study acknowledged that the number of individuals was relatively small.

TEMRA cells were FACS-enriched, with CD8+ and CD4+ T cells isolated negatively. Germline CDR1 is KGHDR and CDR2 is SFDVKD. With 3 bases removed from V and 1 base from J, the gap between germline ends came to 8 bases. The CDR3 runs 15 residues. Reverse transcription of 0.5 to 1 ug RNA used random hexamers. By means of immunoSEQ multiplex PCR, TCR beta CDR3 spanning 54 Vbeta and 13 Jbeta underwent amplification. Via MiXCR, TCRdb re-called the immunoSEQ multiplex PCR reads, giving one row per CDR3 protein. Of 200,000 to 250,000 distinct CDR3 sequences in the sample, around 96% were seen once. Sequences were obtained from CD4+ T cells from PBMCs. The chain employs TRBV24-1 and TRBJ2-2; no definite D call. The TCR sequence derives from a human donor with multiple sclerosis. CDR3 protein: CATSDVSGNTGELFF. The DNA of the CDR3 is TGTGCCACCAGTGATGTATCGGGGAACACCGGGGAGCTGTTTTTT.